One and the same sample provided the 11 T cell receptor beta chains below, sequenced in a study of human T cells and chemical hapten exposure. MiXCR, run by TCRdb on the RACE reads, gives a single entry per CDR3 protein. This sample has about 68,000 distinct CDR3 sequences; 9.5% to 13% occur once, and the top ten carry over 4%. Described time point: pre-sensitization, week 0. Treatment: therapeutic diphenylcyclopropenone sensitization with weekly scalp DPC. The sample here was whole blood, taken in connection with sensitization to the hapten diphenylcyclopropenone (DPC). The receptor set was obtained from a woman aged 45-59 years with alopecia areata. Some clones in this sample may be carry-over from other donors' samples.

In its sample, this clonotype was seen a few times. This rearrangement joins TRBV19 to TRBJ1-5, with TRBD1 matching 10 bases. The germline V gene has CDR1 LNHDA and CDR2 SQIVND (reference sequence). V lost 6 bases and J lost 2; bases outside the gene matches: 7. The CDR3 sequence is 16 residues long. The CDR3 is CASRQQTGGGNQPQHF. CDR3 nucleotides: TGTGCCAGTAGGCAACAGACAGGGGGCGGCAATCAGCCCCAGCATTTT.

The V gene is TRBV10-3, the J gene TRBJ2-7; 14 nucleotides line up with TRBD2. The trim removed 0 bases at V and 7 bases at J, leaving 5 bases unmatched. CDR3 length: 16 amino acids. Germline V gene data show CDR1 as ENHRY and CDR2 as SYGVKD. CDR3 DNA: TGTGCCATCAGTGAGTCCGGGACTAGCGGGAGAGGGGAGCAGTACTTC. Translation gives CAISESGTSGRGEQYF.

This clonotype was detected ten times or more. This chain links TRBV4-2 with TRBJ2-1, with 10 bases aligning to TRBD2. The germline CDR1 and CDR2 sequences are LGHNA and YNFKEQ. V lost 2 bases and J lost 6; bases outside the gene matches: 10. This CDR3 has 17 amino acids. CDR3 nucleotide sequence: TGTGCCAGCAGCCAAAATCCTAGCGGGGGCACCCTCAATGAGCAGTTCTTC. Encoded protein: CASSQNPSGGTLNEQFF.

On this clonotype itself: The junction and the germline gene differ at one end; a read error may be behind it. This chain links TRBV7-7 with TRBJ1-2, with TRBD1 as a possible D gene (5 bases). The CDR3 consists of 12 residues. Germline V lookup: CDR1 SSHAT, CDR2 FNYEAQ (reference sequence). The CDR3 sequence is CASSRSGHGYTF. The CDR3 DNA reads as TGTGCTAGCAGCCGTTCAGGGCATGGCTACACCTTC.

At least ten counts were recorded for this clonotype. CDR3 region: CASSPSRQETQYF. In DNA form, the CDR3 reads TGTGCCAGCTCACCCAGTCGTCAAGAGACCCAGTACTTC. The chain carries TRBV18 and TRBJ2-5; D gene unclear. V was shortened by 3 bases and J by 2 bases, with 7 bases between the two germline ends. This CDR3 contains 13 residues. Germline CDR1 reads KGHSH; CDR2 reads LQKENI.

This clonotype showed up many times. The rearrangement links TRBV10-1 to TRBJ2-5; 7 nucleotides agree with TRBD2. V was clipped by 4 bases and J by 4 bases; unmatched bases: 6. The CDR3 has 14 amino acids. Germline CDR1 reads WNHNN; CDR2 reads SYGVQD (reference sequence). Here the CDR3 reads CASSAAGAGETQYF. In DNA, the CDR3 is TGCGCCAGCAGTGCGGCGGGAGCAGGAGAGACCCAGTACTTC.

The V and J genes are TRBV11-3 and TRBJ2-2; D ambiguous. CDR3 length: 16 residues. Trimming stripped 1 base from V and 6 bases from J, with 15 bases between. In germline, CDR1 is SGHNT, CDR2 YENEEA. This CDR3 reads CASSLVGRPAPGELFF. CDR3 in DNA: TGTGCCAGCAGCTTAGTAGGCAGACCGGCCCCCGGGGAGCTGTTTTTT.

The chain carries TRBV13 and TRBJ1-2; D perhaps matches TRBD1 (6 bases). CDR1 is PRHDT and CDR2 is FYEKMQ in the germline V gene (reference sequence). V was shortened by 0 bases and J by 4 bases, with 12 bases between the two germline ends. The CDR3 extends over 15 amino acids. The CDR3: CASSLGPVQGYGYTF. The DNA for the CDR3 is TGTGCCAGCAGCTTAGGCCCGGTACAGGGCTATGGCTACACCTTC.

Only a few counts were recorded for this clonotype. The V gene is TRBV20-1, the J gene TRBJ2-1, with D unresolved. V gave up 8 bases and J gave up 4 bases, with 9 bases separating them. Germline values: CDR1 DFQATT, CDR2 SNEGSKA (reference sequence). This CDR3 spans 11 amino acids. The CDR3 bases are TGCAGTCCGTACGGGTACAATGAGCAGTTCTTC. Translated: CSPYGYNEQFF.

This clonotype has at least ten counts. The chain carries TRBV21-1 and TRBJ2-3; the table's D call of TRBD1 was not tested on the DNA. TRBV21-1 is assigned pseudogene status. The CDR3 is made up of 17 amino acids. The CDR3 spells CASSKERGAPGADTQYF. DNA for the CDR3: TGTGCCAGCAGCAAAGAACGGGGGGCCCCAGGCGCAGATACGCAGTATTTT.

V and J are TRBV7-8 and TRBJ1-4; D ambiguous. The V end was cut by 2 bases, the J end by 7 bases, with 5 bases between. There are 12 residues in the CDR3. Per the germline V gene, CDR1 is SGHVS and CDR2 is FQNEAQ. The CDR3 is CASSLSAEKLFF. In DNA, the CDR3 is TGTGCCAGCAGCTTATCGGCTGAAAAACTGTTTTTT. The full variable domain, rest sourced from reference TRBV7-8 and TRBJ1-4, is GAGVSQSPRYKVAKRGQDVALRCDPISGHVSLFWYQQALGQGPEFLTYFQNEAQLDKSGLPSDRFFAERPEGSVSTLKIQRTQQEDSAVYLCASSLSAEKLFFGSGTQLSVL.